These 16 T cell receptor beta chains were all obtained from the same sample, sequenced in a study of T cell repertoires in cytomegalovirus infection. TCRdb called the reads again in MiXCR, with one record for every CDR3 protein. The sample lists some 220,000 distinct CDR3 sequences, about 38% occurring once. No antigens are known for them. Sequencing used CD8+ T cells from cultured PBMCs, obtained from culture after CMV antigen stimulation. These TCRs come from a human donor in good health (CMV status not recorded). Some clones in this sample may be carry-over from other donors' samples.

The rearrangement links TRBV9 to TRBJ2-1; D is perhaps TRBD2 (6 bases). Between the trimmed V and J ends, which lost 4 bases and 2 bases, there was a span of 13 bases. The V gene's germline CDR1 is SGDLS and CDR2 YYNGEE. CDR3 length equals 15 residues. For the CDR3, the DNA is TGTGCCAGCAGCCAGAGCGGGCTAGCCTACAATGAGCAGTTCTTC. Translation: CASSQSGLAYNEQFF.

The chain couples TRBV12-5 to TRBJ1-1, with TRBD1 matching over 9 bases. Trimming removed 0 bases from V and 11 bases from J; junction bases left unmatched: 7. Per the germline V gene, CDR1 is LGHNT and CDR2 is FRNRAP. CDR3 length: 14 residues. The CDR3 DNA follows: TGTGCTAGTGGTTTGGTGGACAGGGGCGGAGAGGCTTTCTTT. Translating gives CASGLVDRGGEAFF.

The rearrangement joins TRBV6-8 to TRBJ2-7; TRBD2 matches 8 bases. Trimming took 7 bases from V and 5 from J; bases not matched to a gene: 7. This CDR3 is built from 13 residues. Germline CDR1 is MNHGY and CDR2 is SAAAGT. CDR3 bases: TGTGCCAGCACCCCCAGTAGCGGGAACGAGCAGTACTTC. Translated, it gives CASTPSSGNEQYF.

The rearrangement links TRBV7-8 to TRBJ2-7; D remains ambiguous. Germline V gene data show CDR1 as SGHVS and CDR2 as FQNEAQ. The V and J ends lost 7 bases and 0 bases respectively, with 7 bases between them. The CDR3 extends over 12 amino acids. The CDR3 region is CASKRSSYEQYF. Here the CDR3 DNA reads TGTGCCAGCAAACGGAGCTCCTACGAGCAGTACTTC.

In its sample, this clonotype was seen a few times. V usage is TRBV7-9 and J usage is TRBJ2-7; 12 bases match TRBD2. Germline CDR1 is SEHNR and CDR2 is FQNEAQ (reference sequence). The CDR3 covers 16 residues. Unmatched junction bases numbered 11, after V lost 5 bases and J lost 6 bases. CDR3 amino acids: CASSPRASGRAVEQYF. Written as DNA, the CDR3 is TGTGCCAGCAGCCCTAGAGCTAGCGGGAGGGCCGTCGAGCAGTACTTC.

This clonotype was counted once. The V gene is TRBV7-2, the J gene TRBJ2-5, with 8 bases identical to TRBD2. J was trimmed by 3 bases and V by 3 bases; bases with no gene match: 15. The CDR3 sequence is 18 residues long. Germline CDR1 reads SGHTA; CDR2 reads FQGNSA. The CDR3 here is CASSFPGPAGVTKETQYF. CDR3 coding DNA: TGTGCCAGCAGCTTCCCGGGACCAGCGGGAGTAACTAAAGAGACCCAGTACTTC. The full variable domain, its missing parts supplied by reference TRBV7-2 and TRBJ2-5, is GAGVSQSPSNKVTEKGKDVELRCDPISGHTALYWYRQSLGQGLEFLIYFQGNSAPDKSGLPSDRFSAERTGGSVSTLTIQRTQQEDSAVYLCASSFPGPAGVTKETQYFGPGTRLLVL.

In its sample, this clonotype was seen many times. The chain employs TRBV7-8 and TRBJ2-1, with TRBD2 identical over 9 bases. Germline loops: CDR1 SGHVS, CDR2 FQNEAQ. CDR3 size: 15 residues. J was trimmed by 8 bases and V by 2 bases; bases with no gene match: 7. CDR3 DNA: TGTGCCAGCAGCTTACTGCGGGGGGGCCGAGATGAGCAGTTCTTC. Its protein is CASSLLRGGRDEQFF.

The chain has TRBV19 and TRBJ1-5, with D unresolved. CDR1 and CDR2 (germline): LNHDA, SQIVND (reference sequence). This CDR3 has 15 residues. V was cut by 3 bases and J by 1 base, with 10 bases left in between. The CDR3 here is CASSMRQPSNQPQHF. As DNA, the CDR3 is TGTGCCAGTAGTATGAGGCAGCCGAGCAATCAGCCCCAGCATTTT.

This clonotype showed up just a few times. The rearrangement joins TRBV10-3 to TRBJ2-2; unclear D gene. The length of the CDR3 is 12 residues. V lost 10 bases, J lost 6 bases, and 12 bases lay in between. Germline lookup yields CDR1 ENHRY and CDR2 SYGVKD. The CDR3 is CATLRGSGELFF. DNA for the CDR3: TGTGCCACCCTTCGCGGTTCCGGGGAGCTGTTTTTT.

For the CDR3, the DNA is TGTGCCAGCAGTTTAGGGGTTCCCTATGGCTACACCTTC. As protein: CASSLGVPYGYTF. The V and J genes are TRBV27 and TRBJ1-2; D unresolved. Trimming cost V 2 bases and J 4 bases, with 8 bases left between them. The germline V gene has CDR1 MNHEY and CDR2 SMNVEV (reference sequence). CDR3 length equals 13 residues.

V and J are TRBV4-2 and TRBJ2-2; TRBD2 might be the D (5 bases). The CDR3 covers 21 residues. The ends were cut back, 1 base at V and 3 bases at J, with 27 bases in the middle. Germline CDR1 and CDR2: LGHNA and YNFKEQ. CDR3 protein: CASSQGRDWEWAIQYTGELFF. The CDR3 DNA reads as TGTGCCAGCAGCCAAGGACGTGACTGGGAGTGGGCGATTCAATACACCGGGGAGCTGTTTTTT.

V usage is TRBV27 and J usage is TRBJ1-5, with D unresolved. This CDR3 spans 10 amino acids. Germline V gene lookup returns CDR1 MNHEY and CDR2 SMNVEV (reference sequence). Trimming left V 7 bases short and J 6 bases short, with 4 bases between. The chain's CDR3 is CASKGQPQHF. DNA of the CDR3: TGTGCCAGCAAGGGTCAGCCCCAGCATTTT.

A few counts support this clonotype. The chain carries TRBV28 and TRBJ2-3; TRBD2 matches 9 bases. With 3 bases clipped from V and 4 bases from J, the junction kept 11 bases outside the gene matches. This CDR3 region has 17 residues. Germline CDR1 and CDR2: MDHEN and SYDVKM. CDR3 sequence: CASSFAELAGESDTQYF. For the CDR3, the DNA is TGTGCCAGCAGTTTTGCAGAGTTAGCGGGAGAGTCAGATACGCAGTATTTT. Complete variable domain (other parts from reference TRBV28 and TRBJ2-3): DVKVTQSSRYLVKRTGEKVFLECVQDMDHENMFWYRQDPGLGLRLIYFSYDVKMKEKGDIPEGYSVSREKKERFSLILESASTNQTSMYLCASSFAELAGESDTQYFGPGTRLTVL.

The CDR3 DNA reads TGTGCCAGCAGTTACGGTCGGAGCTATGGCTACACCTTC. Protein: CASSYGRSYGYTF. The gene calls are TRBV6-6 and TRBJ1-2; D call uncertain. V dropped 2 bases and J dropped 4 bases, with 8 bases sitting between them. From germline, CDR1 is MNHNY and CDR2 SVGAGI (reference sequence). This CDR3 contains 13 residues.

There are a few counts of this clonotype. The CDR3 DNA is TGTGCCAGCAGTCCGACTCAGGGGGCAAGAGGACAGCCCCAGCATTTT. It translates to CASSPTQGARGQPQHF. This chain connects TRBV6-5 to TRBJ1-5, with 8 bases identical to TRBD1. Losses at the gene ends were 5 bases for V and 7 bases for J; bases not matched to a gene: 13. Germline assignment: CDR1 MNHEY and CDR2 SVGAGI. This CDR3 comprises 16 residues.

This clonotype appeared a few times. The V call is TRBV2, the J call TRBJ2-3; possibly TRBD1 for D (6 bases). There are 15 residues in the CDR3. Germline loops: CDR1 SNHLY, CDR2 FYNNEI. Trimming stripped 5 bases from V and 0 bases from J, with 12 bases between. The CDR3 reads CASSPVRGSTDTQYF. CDR3 bases: TGTGCCAGCAGTCCCGTAAGGGGGAGCACAGATACGCAGTATTTT. The full variable domain, rest sourced from reference TRBV2 and TRBJ2-3, is EPEVTQTPSHQVTQMGQEVILRCVPISNHLYFYWYRQILGQKVEFLVSFYNNEISEKSEIFDDQFSVERPDGSNFTLKIRSTKLEDSAMYFCASSPVRGSTDTQYFGPGTRLTVL.